This T cell receptor (beta chain) is drawn from a study of human T cells and chemical hapten exposure. Study at large: In the approximately 25-week study, patients were dosed weekly with diphenylcyclopropenone on the scalp throughout. Patients, predominantly female, presented with alopecia areata, totalis or universalis.

Concerning this clonotype: The antigen remains undetermined.

Time point indicated: patch test 1, 2 weeks after DPC sensitization. The treatment was: therapeutic diphenylcyclopropenone sensitization with weekly scalp DPC. CDR1 is SGHNT, CDR2 YENEEA, per germline. Trimming took off 1 base at V and 2 bases at J, with 11 bases between the two ends. The CDR3 has 15 residues. Study conclusions and caveats: Significantly greater numbers of large CDR3 similarity clusters came from expanded TCRs than from controls.

TCRdb redid the calling of the RACE reads with MiXCR, one entry per CDR3 protein. The profile shows approximately 70,000 distinct CDR3 sequences, 9.8% of them singletons. The rearrangement uses TRBV11-3 and TRBJ2-5; no firm D call. The material sequenced was whole blood, taken in connection with sensitization to the hapten diphenylcyclopropenone (DPC). The source is a woman aged 35 to 49 with alopecia areata. Some clones in this sample may be carry-over from other donors' samples. The CDR3 loop reads CASSLGATPQETQYF. DNA of the CDR3: TGTGCCAGCAGCTTAGGAGCCACTCCGCAAGAGACCCAGTACTTC. Combining the CDR3 with reference TRBV11-3 and TRBJ2-5 gives the whole variable domain EAGVVQSPRYKIIEKKQPVAFWCNPISGHNTLYWYLQNLGQGPELLIRYENEEAVDDSQLPKDRFSAERLKGVDSTLKIQPAELGDSAVYLCASSLGATPQETQYFGPGTRLLVL.